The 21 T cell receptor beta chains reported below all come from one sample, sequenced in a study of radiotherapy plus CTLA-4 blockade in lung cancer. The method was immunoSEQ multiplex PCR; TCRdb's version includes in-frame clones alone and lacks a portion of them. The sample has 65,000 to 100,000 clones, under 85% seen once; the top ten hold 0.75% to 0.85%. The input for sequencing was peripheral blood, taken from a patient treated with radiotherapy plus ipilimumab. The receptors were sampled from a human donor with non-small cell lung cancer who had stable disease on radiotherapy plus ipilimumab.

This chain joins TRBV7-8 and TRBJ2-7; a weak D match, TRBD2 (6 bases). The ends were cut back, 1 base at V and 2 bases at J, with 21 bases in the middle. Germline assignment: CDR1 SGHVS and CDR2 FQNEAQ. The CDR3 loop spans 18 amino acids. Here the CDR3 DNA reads TGTGCCAGCAGCTTAGAGACGGGAGCGAGACAGCTACCCTACGAGCAGTACTTC. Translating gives CASSLETGARQLPYEQYF.

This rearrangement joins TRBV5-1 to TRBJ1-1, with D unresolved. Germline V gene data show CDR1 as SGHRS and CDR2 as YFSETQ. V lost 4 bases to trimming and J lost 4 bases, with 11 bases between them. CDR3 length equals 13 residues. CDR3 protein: CASSLRGITEAFF. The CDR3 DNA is TGCGCCAGCAGCCTCCGAGGAATCACTGAAGCTTTCTTT.

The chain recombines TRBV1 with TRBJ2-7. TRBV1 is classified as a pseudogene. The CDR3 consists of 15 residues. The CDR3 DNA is TGCACCAGCAGCCAAAGGCAGATTTTGACCTACGAGCAGTACTTC. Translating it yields CTSSQRQILTYEQYF.

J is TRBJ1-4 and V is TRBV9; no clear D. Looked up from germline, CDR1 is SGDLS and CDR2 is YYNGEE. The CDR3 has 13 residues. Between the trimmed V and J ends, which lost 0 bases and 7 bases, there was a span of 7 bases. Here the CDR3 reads CASSVGPGEKLFF. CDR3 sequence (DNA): TGTGCCAGCAGCGTAGGACCGGGTGAAAAACTGTTTTTT.

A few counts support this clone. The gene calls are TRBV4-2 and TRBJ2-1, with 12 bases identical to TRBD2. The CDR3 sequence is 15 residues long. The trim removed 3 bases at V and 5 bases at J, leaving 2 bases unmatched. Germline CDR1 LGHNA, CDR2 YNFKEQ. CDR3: CASSQGLAGNNEQFF. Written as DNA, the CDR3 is TGTGCCAGCAGCCAGGGACTAGCGGGTAACAATGAGCAGTTCTTC.

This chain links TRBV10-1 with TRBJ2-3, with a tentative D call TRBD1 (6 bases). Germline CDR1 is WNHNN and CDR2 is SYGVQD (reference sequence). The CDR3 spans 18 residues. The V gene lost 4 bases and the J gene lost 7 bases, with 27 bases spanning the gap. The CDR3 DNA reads TGCGCCAGCAGTGCCGGACTCAGCGCTAGGGGGACCGCACATACGCAGTATTTT. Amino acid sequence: CASSAGLSARGTAHTQYF.

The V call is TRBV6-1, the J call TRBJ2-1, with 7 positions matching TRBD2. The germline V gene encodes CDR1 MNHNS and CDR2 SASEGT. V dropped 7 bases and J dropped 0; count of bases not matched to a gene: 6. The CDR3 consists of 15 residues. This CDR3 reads CASTGGISSYNEQFF. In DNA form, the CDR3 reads TGTGCCAGCACGGGAGGTATTAGCTCCTACAATGAGCAGTTCTTC.

CDR3 protein: CASSVGRQGYNEQFF. DNA for the CDR3: TGTGCCAGCAGCGTAGGAAGACAGGGCTACAATGAGCAGTTCTTC. The chain combines TRBV9 with TRBJ2-1; 7 positions match TRBD1. The CDR3 has 15 amino acids. Trimming cost V 0 bases and J 3 bases; bases outside gene matches: 3. The germline gives CDR1 SGDLS, CDR2 YYNGEE.

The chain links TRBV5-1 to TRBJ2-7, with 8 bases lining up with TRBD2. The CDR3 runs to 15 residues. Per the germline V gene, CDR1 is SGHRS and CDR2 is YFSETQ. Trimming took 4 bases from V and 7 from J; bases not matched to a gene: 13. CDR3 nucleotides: TGCGCCAGCAGCCTAAGCGGGAGCCCTCCGGGAGAGCAGTACTTC. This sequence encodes CASSLSGSPPGEQYF.

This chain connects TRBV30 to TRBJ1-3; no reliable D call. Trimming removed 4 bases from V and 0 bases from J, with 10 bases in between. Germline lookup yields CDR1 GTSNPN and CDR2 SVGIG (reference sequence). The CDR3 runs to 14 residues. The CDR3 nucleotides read TGTGCCTGGAAACATCCACCCTCTGGAAACACCATATATTTT. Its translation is CAWKHPPSGNTIYF.

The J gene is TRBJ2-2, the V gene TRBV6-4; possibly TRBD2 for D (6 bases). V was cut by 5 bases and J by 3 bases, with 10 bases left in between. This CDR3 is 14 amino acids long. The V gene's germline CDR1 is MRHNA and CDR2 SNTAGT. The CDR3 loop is CASSREFDTGELFF. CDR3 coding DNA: TGTGCCAGCAGTCGGGAGTTCGACACCGGGGAGCTGTTTTTT.

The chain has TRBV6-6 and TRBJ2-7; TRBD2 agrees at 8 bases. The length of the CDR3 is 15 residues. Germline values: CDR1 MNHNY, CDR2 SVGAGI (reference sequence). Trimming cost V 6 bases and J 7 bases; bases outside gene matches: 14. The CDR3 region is CASSRGSGSLGEQYF. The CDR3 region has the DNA TGTGCCAGCAGCCGAGGGAGCGGGAGTTTAGGGGAGCAGTACTTC.

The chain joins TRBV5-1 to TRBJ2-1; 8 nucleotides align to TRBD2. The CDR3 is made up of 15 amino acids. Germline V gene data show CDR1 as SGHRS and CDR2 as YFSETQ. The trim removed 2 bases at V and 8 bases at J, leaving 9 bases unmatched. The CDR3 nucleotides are TGCGCCAGCAGCTTTAGCGGGAAAGGTTCCGATGAGCAGTTCTTC. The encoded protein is CASSFSGKGSDEQFF. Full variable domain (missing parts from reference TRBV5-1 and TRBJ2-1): KAGVTQTPRYLIKTRGQQVTLSCSPISGHRSVSWYQQTPGQGLQFLFEYFSETQRNKGNFPGRFSGRQFSNSRSEMNVSTLELGDSALYLCASSFSGKGSDEQFFGPGTRLTVL.

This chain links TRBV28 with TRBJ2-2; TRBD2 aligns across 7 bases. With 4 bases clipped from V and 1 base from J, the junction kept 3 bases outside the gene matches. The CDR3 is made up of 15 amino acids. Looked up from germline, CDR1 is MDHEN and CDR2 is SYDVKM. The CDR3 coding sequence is TGTGCCAGCAGTTCGGGGGGTTTGAACACCGGGGAGCTGTTTTTT. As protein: CASSSGGLNTGELFF.

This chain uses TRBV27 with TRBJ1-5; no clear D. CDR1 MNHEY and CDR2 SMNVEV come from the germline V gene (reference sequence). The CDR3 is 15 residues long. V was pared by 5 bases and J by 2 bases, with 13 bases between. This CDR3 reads CASSPGQFGNQPQHF. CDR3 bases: TGTGCCAGCAGTCCCGGGCAATTCGGCAATCAGCCCCAGCATTTT.

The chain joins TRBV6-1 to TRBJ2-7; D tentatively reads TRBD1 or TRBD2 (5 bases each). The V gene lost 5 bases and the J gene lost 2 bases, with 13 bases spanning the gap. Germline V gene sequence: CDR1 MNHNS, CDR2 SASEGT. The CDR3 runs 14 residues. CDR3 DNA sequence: TGTGCCAGCAGTAGCATCAGGGACCCCTACGAGCAGTACTTC. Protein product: CASSSIRDPYEQYF.

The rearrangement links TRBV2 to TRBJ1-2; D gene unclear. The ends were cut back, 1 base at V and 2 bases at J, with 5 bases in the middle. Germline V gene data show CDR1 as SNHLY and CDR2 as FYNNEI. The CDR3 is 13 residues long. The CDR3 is CASSEGRNYGYTF. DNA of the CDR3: TGTGCCAGCAGTGAAGGACGGAACTATGGCTACACCTTC.

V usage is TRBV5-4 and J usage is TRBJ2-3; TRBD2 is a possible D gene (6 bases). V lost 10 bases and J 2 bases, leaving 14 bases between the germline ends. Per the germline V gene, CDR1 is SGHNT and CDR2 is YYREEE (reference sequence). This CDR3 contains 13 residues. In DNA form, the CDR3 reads TGTGCCGCGGGGACGTCCCCCACAGATACGCAGTATTTT. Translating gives CAAGTSPTDTQYF.

The CDR3 region has the DNA TGTGCCTGGAGTCCAGGGAGCCCTGAAGCTTTCTTT. Amino acid sequence: CAWSPGSPEAFF. The chain combines TRBV30 with TRBJ1-1, with D possibly TRBD1 on 5 matching bases. The CDR3 covers 12 residues. V lost 2 bases to trimming and J lost 6 bases, with 10 bases between them. Germline V gene sequence: CDR1 GTSNPN, CDR2 SVGIG (reference sequence). Together with reference TRBV30 and TRBJ1-1, the CDR3 gives the full variable domain: SQTIHQWPATLVQPVGSPLSLECTVEGTSNPNLYWYRQAAGRGLQLLFYSVGIGQISSEVPQNLSASRPQDRQFILSSKKLLLSDSGFYLCAWSPGSPEAFFGQGTRLTVV.

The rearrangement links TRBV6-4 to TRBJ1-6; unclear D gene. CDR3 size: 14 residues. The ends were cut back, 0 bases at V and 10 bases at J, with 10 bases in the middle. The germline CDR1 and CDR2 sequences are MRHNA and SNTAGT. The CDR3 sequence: CASSDSDGSSPLHF. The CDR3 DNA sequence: TGTGCCAGCAGTGACTCGGACGGTAGCTCACCCCTCCACTTT.

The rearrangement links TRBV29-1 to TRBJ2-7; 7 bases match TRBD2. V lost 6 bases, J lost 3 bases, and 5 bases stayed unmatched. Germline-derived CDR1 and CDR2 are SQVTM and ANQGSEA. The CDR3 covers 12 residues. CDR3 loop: CSVGLVGYEQYF. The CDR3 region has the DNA TGCAGCGTCGGACTAGTTGGCTACGAGCAGTACTTC.